This TCR beta chain derives from a study of metastatic and nonmetastatic thyroid tumors (dated by TCRdb to the early 2020s). Notes on the research overall: The researchers compared repertoires between peripheral blood samples and tumor or nodule tissue samples from patients with malignant or benign thyroid disease. Paper-wide results and their limitations: In both blood and tumor samples, TCR beta diversity was reported to be significantly higher in malignant tumors than in benign nodules.

No treatment had been received by any patient before thyroid surgery. Using T-cell receptor beta sequencing, the researchers looked back retrospectively at clinical samples from patients, gathered between about 2012 and 2019. At the junction V is shortened by 6 bases and J by 0 bases, with 12 bases in between. Sequences MDHEN (CDR1) and SYDVKM (CDR2) are obtained from the germline V gene. Reading from cysteine to phenylalanine, the CDR3 counts 14 amino acids. Of the read, only the CDR3 DNA is kept; its 42 bases are in frame from base 1. This clone was counted at least ten times. Which antigen it targets is not known. Base qualities are not at hand, and no much larger clone is one base apart. Receptor libraries were prepared by PCR. Sequencing was performed on an Illumina HiSeq 4000. The TCR beta-chain CDR3 region of each patient was profiled by high-throughput sequencing. Regarding the original processing steps: Drawing on CDR3 differences between clinicopathological groups, the researchers built a classifier meant to tell apart patients with distant-metastatic papillary thyroid cancer. The Shannon index was used to measure repertoire diversity, and the Morisita-Horn index was used to measure how similar tumor and blood repertoires were. Clones were called with MiXCR by TCRdb after fastp trimmed the public reads at Q25, and only in-frame beta chains were retained. The authors' filters were not applied to this entry. The sample includes about 39,000 clones, with 15% to 20% observed a single time. The ten largest clones add up to over 3.5% of the sample.

The V gene is TRBV28 and the J gene is TRBJ2-7; the D gene cannot be named for sure. This TCR was recovered from a female donor with papillary thyroid cancer or a benign thyroid nodule (not recorded which). Some clones in this sample may be carry-over from other donors' samples. Sequenced: blood. The nucleotide sequence is TGTGCCAGCAGCACGAAATGGGACTCCTACGAGCAGTACTTC. It codes for CASSTKWDSYEQYF.